The clone carrying this T cell receptor beta chain came up many times. Its antigen is undetermined. The entry originates in a study of early T cells in non-severe SARS-CoV-2 infection. Whole-study context: Bulk RNA taken from unsorted whole blood was sequenced, leaving chains unpaired. Study outcomes and limitations: Private and CD4 specificities were missed by VDJdb matching, skewed to anti-spike CD8.

The TCR library protocol attached unique molecular identifiers to the individual cDNA molecules. TCRdb analysed the 5' RACE reads with MiXCR anew, one entry per CDR3 protein. The table shows about 40,000 distinct CDR3 sequences, with roughly 6.2% occurring only once. This CDR3 is built from 16 residues. Trimming took off 1 base at V and 1 base at J, with 12 bases between the two ends. Germline V gives CDR1 SGHVS, CDR2 FQNEAQ. The chain recombines TRBV7-8 with TRBJ2-3, with D maybe TRBD1 (6 bases). The sequence derives from an adult who was a healthcare worker with PCR-confirmed SARS-CoV-2 infection or an uninfected control (not recorded which). The specimen was whole blood, collected at baseline. CDR3 amino acids: CASSLGIAGGTDTQYF. The CDR3 DNA follows: TGTGCCAGCAGCTTAGGGATCGCAGGGGGCACAGATACGCAGTATTTT.